Below are 20 T cell receptor beta chains sequenced from a single sample in a study of T cell clonality in common variable immunodeficiency. Study observations and caveats: Common variable immunodeficiency TCR beta sequences reportedly had fewer deletions and N-nucleotide insertions.

The data were produced by immunoSEQ multiplex PCR, yet TCRdb's version contains in-frame clones alone and is incomplete. The sample contains some 20,000 clones, none of them singletons. Antigens for these TCRs are unknown. Sequencing was carried out using peripheral blood mononuclear cells. These TCRs come from a human donor with common variable immunodeficiency.

Details on this clone: The CDR3 is cut off 3 residues early in the read; its end comes from the germline J gene. The chain uses TRBV19 and TRBJ1-4; 9 bases are a match to TRBD1. The CDR3 totals 14 residues. Germline lookup yields CDR1 LNHDA and CDR2 SQIVND (reference sequence). The V gene end was trimmed by 7 bases and the J gene end by 6 bases; junction bases not matched to a gene: 6. CDR3 protein: CASKSGTGYEKLFF. Partial CDR3 DNA: TGTGCCAGTAAATCCGGGACAGGGTATGAAAAA.

Worth noting for this clone: The sequence runs out 3 residues before the end of the CDR3; the remainder is reconstructed from the germline J gene. The V call is TRBV7-2, the J call TRBJ2-7, with D perhaps matching TRBD2 (6 bases). Trimming stripped 5 bases from V and 0 bases from J, with 11 bases between. Germline V gives CDR1 SGHTA, CDR2 FQGNSA. CDR3 length: 14 amino acids. The CDR3 reads CASSKLSGSYEQYF. Partial CDR3 DNA: TGTGCCAGCAGCAAACTTAGCGGCTCCTACGAG.

Concerning this clone: The read is 3 residues too short to cover the CDR3 end, so that end is filled in from the germline J gene. V is TRBV6-1 and J is TRBJ1-4; 8 bases fit TRBD1. The CDR3 totals 16 residues. V was pared by 1 base and J by 8 bases, with 9 bases of the junction left unmatched. Germline lookup yields CDR1 MNHNS and CDR2 SASEGT. The CDR3 sequence: CASSEVGQGANEKLFF. The CDR3 DNA, read in part, is TGTGCCAGCAGTGAAGTCGGGCAGGGGGCGAACGAAAAA.

Only a few counts were recorded for this clone. The read finishes 3 residues shy of the CDR3 end, and the germline J gene is used to complete it. This chain links TRBV18 with TRBJ1-2, with 8 bases aligning to TRBD1. Germline values: CDR1 KGHSH, CDR2 LQKENI. The V segment lost 3 bases and the J segment 3 bases; nucleotides outside the gene matches: 3. The CDR3 sequence is 14 residues long. The CDR3 bases that were read are TGTGCCAGCTCACCGGACAGGGCTGACTATGGC. Translating gives CASSPDRADYG. The CDR3 reads in full as CASSPDRADYGYTF. The full variable domain, in which reference TRBV18 and TRBJ1-2 provide the parts outside the CDR3, is NAGVMQNPRHLVRRRGQEARLRCSPMKGHSHVYWYRQLPEEGLKFMVYLQKENIIDESGMPKERFSAEFPKEGPSILRIQQVVRGDSAAYFCASSPDRADYGYTFGSGTRLTVV.

By share of the sample, this clone is medium-sized. Read sequence stops 3 residues before the CDR3 end, and the germline J gene provides the missing end. The chain employs TRBV28 and TRBJ1-3; D might be TRBD1 (5 bases). Trimming shortened V by 2 bases and J by 4 bases, and 18 bases separated the two germline ends. Germline lookup yields CDR1 MDHEN and CDR2 SYDVKM. The CDR3 is 17 amino acids. This CDR3 is CASSLDRRGERGNTIYF. CDR3 DNA, as far as it was read: TGTGCCAGCAGTTTAGACCGGAGAGGGGAAAGAGGAAACACC.

This clone was seen a handful of times. The read ends 3 residues early relative to the CDR3; the germline J gene fills the gap. The chain has TRBV18 and TRBJ1-4; a possible D gene is TRBD1 (5 bases). The CDR3 runs to 16 residues. With 3 bases removed from V and 3 bases from J, the gap between germline ends came to 14 bases. Germline CDR1 KGHSH, CDR2 LQKENI. Incomplete CDR3 DNA: TGTGCCAGCTCACCTATGGGAGGGGCGCCTAATGAAAAA. Translated, it gives CASSPMGGAPNEK. The CDR3 as a whole reads CASSPMGGAPNEKLFF.

This clone was observed a few times. The read halts 3 residues ahead of the CDR3 end, with the missing end drawn from the germline J gene. V gene TRBV7-2 combines with J gene TRBJ2-7, with a tentative D call TRBD2 (5 bases). Germline CDR1 and CDR2: SGHTA and FQGNSA. V was shortened by 5 bases and J by 1 base, with 12 bases between the two germline ends. The CDR3 has 14 residues. The CDR3 spells CASSPVAYSYEQYF. The CDR3 bases that were read are TGTGCCAGCAGCCCAGTAGCGTATTCCTACGAG.

On this clone: The read finishes 3 residues shy of the CDR3 end, and the germline J gene is used to complete it. The chain combines TRBV18 with TRBJ2-5; TRBD1 matches 11 bases. J lost 4 bases, V lost 4 bases, and 5 bases had no gene match. CDR3 length: 15 amino acids. Germline V gene sequence: CDR1 KGHSH, CDR2 LQKENI. CDR3 amino acids: CASSLGTGGRETQYF. The part of the CDR3 DNA that was read is TGTGCCAGCTCACTTGGGACAGGGGGACGAGAGACC.

This clone was counted only a few times. The read gets to within 3 residues of the CDR3 end, and the germline J gene fills in the rest. J is TRBJ2-7 and V is TRBV18; 11 bases agree with TRBD1. The ends lost 3 bases at V and 4 bases at J; junction bases unmatched: 5. Germline lookup yields CDR1 KGHSH and CDR2 LQKENI. The CDR3 is 15 residues long. The sequenced CDR3 bases are TGTGCCAGCTCACCTGGGACAGGGGGGGTTTACGAG. The encoded protein is CASSPGTGGVYE. The whole CDR3 is CASSPGTGGVYEQYF.

With regard to this clone: The read halts 3 residues ahead of the CDR3 end, with the missing end drawn from the germline J gene. The J gene is TRBJ2-5, the V gene TRBV19, with TRBD2 identical over 13 bases. CDR3 length: 17 residues. J lost 5 bases, V lost 11 bases, and 17 bases had no gene match. The germline V gene encodes CDR1 LNHDA and CDR2 SQIVND (reference sequence). CDR3 amino acids: CAVPPGTSGVCRETQYF. The DNA read from the CDR3 is TGTGCCGTGCCCCCCGGGACTAGCGGGGTTTGTCGGGAGACC. The full variable domain, completed using reference TRBV19 and TRBJ2-5, is DGGITQSPKYLFRKEGQNVTLSCEQNLNHDAMYWYRQDPGQGLRLIYYSQIVNDFQKGDIAEGYSVSREKKESFPLTVTSAQKNPTAFYLCAVPPGTSGVCRETQYFGPGTRLLVL.

There are a few counts of this clone. The read ends 3 residues early relative to the CDR3; the germline J gene fills the gap. V and J are TRBV6-2 or TRBV6-3 and TRBJ2-5; 11 bases line up with TRBD1. V lost 6 bases and J lost 5; bases outside the gene matches: 5. The CDR3 has 14 amino acids. CDR1 is MNHEY, CDR2 SVGEGT, per germline. The CDR3 sequence: CASRWTGGGETQYF. The sequenced CDR3 bases are TGTGCCAGCAGATGGACAGGGGGCGGGGAGACC.

This clone was found a few times. The read stops 3 residues short of the end of the CDR3; the missing end is completed from the germline J gene. The V call is TRBV18, the J call TRBJ2-3; 7 nucleotides align to TRBD1. The CDR3 is made up of 17 amino acids. The germline CDR1 and CDR2 sequences are KGHSH and LQKENI. J was trimmed by 2 bases and V by 0 bases; bases with no gene match: 8. The DNA read from the CDR3 is TGTGCCAGCTCACCACCGACACAGGGGACCAACACAGATACG. It translates to CASSPPTQGTNTDT. The full CDR3 reads CASSPPTQGTNTDTQYF.

This clone was counted only a few times. The sequence runs out 3 residues before the end of the CDR3; the remainder is reconstructed from the germline J gene. The chain carries TRBV19 and TRBJ2-7, with a weak D call TRBD2 (6 bases). The CDR3 has 14 amino acids. V shed 6 bases and J shed 0 bases, with 12 bases lying between them. Germline V gene lookup returns CDR1 LNHDA and CDR2 SQIVND (reference sequence). The CDR3: CASRGAGRSYEQYF. Incomplete CDR3 DNA: TGTGCCAGTAGAGGAGCGGGTCGCTCCTACGAG.

Remarks on this clone: The sequence runs out 3 residues before the end of the CDR3; the remainder is reconstructed from the germline J gene. This chain links TRBV2 with TRBJ2-2; D possibly corresponds to TRBD2 (5 bases). CDR1 and CDR2 (germline): SNHLY, FYNNEI. The length of the CDR3 is 13 residues. With 6 bases removed from V and 4 bases from J, the gap between germline ends came to 9 bases. This CDR3 is CASRLGSTGELFF. Incomplete CDR3 DNA: TGTGCCAGCAGACTAGGGAGCACCGGGGAG.

As to this clone: The read comes to an end 3 residues before the CDR3 does, leaving the germline J gene to fill in the end. The J gene is TRBJ2-2, the V gene TRBV7-6; perhaps TRBD2 as D (5 bases). This CDR3 is built from 14 residues. The V and J ends lost 3 bases and 0 bases respectively, with 5 bases between them. Per germline, CDR1 SGHVS and CDR2 FNYEAQ. The CDR3 is CASSFGANTGELFF. Partial CDR3 DNA: TGTGCCAGCAGCTTCGGGGCGAACACCGGGGAG.

This clone was detected only a few times. With the read ending 3 residues before the CDR3 end, the germline J gene is used to fill in that end. The rearrangement uses TRBV7-2 and TRBJ2-3, with 7 bases lining up with TRBD1. Germline CDR1 is SGHTA and CDR2 is FQGNSA. The trim removed 5 bases at V and 2 bases at J, leaving 1 base unmatched. CDR3 length: 13 amino acids. The sequenced part of the CDR3 DNA is TGTGCCAGCAGCGGACAGGCCACAGATACG. Residues: CASSGQATDT. In full, the CDR3 reads CASSGQATDTQYF.

This clone is deemed medium-sized (0.01 to 0.1%). The read gets to within 3 residues of the CDR3 end, and the germline J gene fills in the rest. J is TRBJ2-7 and V is TRBV3-1 (or the pseudogene TRBV3-2), with 7 bases fitting TRBD1. Germline values: CDR1 LGHDT, CDR2 YNNKEL (reference sequence). The CDR3 is made up of 16 amino acids. The V gene end was trimmed by 5 bases and the J gene end by 6 bases; junction bases not matched to a gene: 16. The CDR3 DNA, read in part, is TGTGCCAGCAGCAAACTTCGGGACAGCTTACCCTTCGAG. Its protein is CASSKLRDSLPFE. In full, the CDR3 reads CASSKLRDSLPFEQYF.

This clone was found a few times. The CDR3 goes on 3 residues after the read ends, and that part is filled in from the germline J gene. The chain is built from TRBV7-9 and TRBJ2-7; tentative D call: TRBD1 (6 bases). V lost 5 bases, J lost 3 bases, and 11 bases lay in between. This CDR3 spans 13 amino acids. In germline, CDR1 is SEHNR, CDR2 FQNEAQ (reference sequence). This chain's CDR3 is CASSPKGGYEQYF. The sequenced CDR3 bases are TGTGCCAGCAGCCCGAAAGGGGGCTACGAG. The whole variable domain, remainder taken from reference TRBV7-9 and TRBJ2-7, is DTGVSQNPRHKITKRGQNVTFRCDPISEHNRLYWYRQTLGQGPEFLTYFQNEAQLEKSRLLSDRFSAERPKGSFSTLEIQRTEQGDSAMYLCASSPKGGYEQYFGPGTRLTVT.

This clone has only a few counts. The sequence runs out 3 residues before the end of the CDR3; the remainder is reconstructed from the germline J gene. The gene calls are TRBV30 and TRBJ1-5, with 10 bases that match TRBD1. The CDR3 is 13 residues long. Trimming took 5 bases from V and 6 from J; bases not matched to a gene: 4. The germline CDR1 and CDR2 sequences are GTSNPN and SVGIG (reference sequence). The CDR3 bases that were read are TGTGCCTGGGACAGGGGGCAAGGTCAGCCC. It yields the protein CAWDRGQGQP. The complete CDR3 protein is CAWDRGQGQPQHF.

A remark on this clone: The read finishes 3 residues shy of the CDR3 end, and the germline J gene is used to complete it. V is TRBV19 and J is TRBJ2-7; possible D gene TRBD2, 6 bases. The germline V and J ends were trimmed by 6 bases and 2 bases, with 20 bases remaining between them. Germline CDR1 LNHDA, CDR2 SQIVND (reference sequence). This CDR3 spans 16 amino acids. This CDR3 reads CASRSNAGTGTYEQYF. CDR3 bases read: TGTGCCAGTAGATCTAATGCCGGGACTGGCACCTACGAG.